One and the same sample provided the 18 T cell receptor beta chains below, sequenced in a study of technical replicates of blood from a few donors. Measured with immunoSEQ multiplex PCR; TCRdb has only the in-frame clones, and not every one. The sample holds more than 75,000 clones; roughly 94% are singletons and the top ten take 0.24%. What was sequenced was T cells isolated from PBMCs. These receptors were collected from a human donor in good health.

The rearrangement joins TRBV7-9 to TRBJ2-5; 13 nucleotides line up with TRBD2. The CDR3 is 19 residues long. The trim removed 5 bases at V and 1 base at J, leaving 13 bases unmatched. Germline assignment: CDR1 SEHNR and CDR2 FQNEAQ (reference sequence). The DNA of the CDR3 is TGTGCCAGCAGCCACCCACTTGGACTAGCGGGGGCCCTCCAAGAGACCCAGTACTTC. Protein product: CASSHPLGLAGALQETQYF.

The chain links TRBV27 to TRBJ2-3, with 10 bases lining up with TRBD2. J was trimmed by 3 bases and V by 5 bases; bases with no gene match: 5. This CDR3 spans 15 amino acids. The germline V gene has CDR1 MNHEY and CDR2 SMNVEV (reference sequence). As DNA, the CDR3 is TGTGCCAGCAGTCCGTCAGCGGGAGGGACAGATACGCAGTATTTT. Protein: CASSPSAGGTDTQYF.

The chain joins TRBV5-1 to TRBJ2-1; D might be TRBD1 (5 bases). The CDR3 length is 12 residues. Looked up from germline, CDR1 is SGHRS and CDR2 is YFSETQ. The V and J ends lost 4 bases and 7 bases respectively, with 9 bases between them. CDR3: CASSGALNEQFF. For the CDR3, the DNA is TGCGCCAGCAGCGGGGCCCTTAATGAGCAGTTCTTC.

The chain uses TRBV5-1 and TRBJ2-5; TRBD2 aligns across 9 bases. CDR3 size: 13 residues. With 4 bases clipped from V and 9 bases from J, the junction kept 7 bases outside the gene matches. Germline values: CDR1 SGHRS, CDR2 YFSETQ. In DNA form, the CDR3 reads TGCGCCAGCAGCATCGGGACTAGCTCGTCCCAGTACTTC. It is translated as CASSIGTSSSQYF.

The J gene is TRBJ2-5, the V gene TRBV4-2, with D possibly matching TRBD2 (5 bases). Trimming pared 0 bases from V and 4 bases from J, leaving 12 bases between. Looked up from germline, CDR1 is LGHNA and CDR2 is YNFKEQ. This CDR3 contains 15 residues. CDR3 DNA: TGTGCCAGCAGCCAAGAGCGGACTGCCCCAGAGACCCAGTACTTC. Translation gives CASSQERTAPETQYF.

J is TRBJ1-1 and V is TRBV19; 9 nucleotides agree with TRBD1. Germline trimming cut 4 bases from V and 0 bases from J; bases unmatched to any gene: 9. The germline V gene has CDR1 LNHDA and CDR2 SQIVND (reference sequence). The CDR3 covers 17 residues. DNA for the CDR3: TGTGCCAGTAGTAGCGAGCTCGGGGACAGGGTGAACACTGAAGCTTTCTTT. This codes for CASSSELGDRVNTEAFF.

V usage is TRBV7-9 and J usage is TRBJ2-5; D call uncertain. There are 17 residues in the CDR3. The V gene's germline CDR1 is SEHNR and CDR2 FQNEAQ (reference sequence). With 1 base removed from V and 3 bases from J, the gap between germline ends came to 18 bases. The CDR3 protein is CASSLEIGFPLEETQYF. CDR3 in DNA: TGTGCCAGCAGCTTAGAGATCGGGTTTCCATTGGAAGAGACCCAGTACTTC.

The chain couples TRBV19 to TRBJ2-4; 8 bases match TRBD1. After removal of 3 bases from V and 1 base from J, the junction contained 5 bases not matched to a gene. The V gene's germline CDR1 is LNHDA and CDR2 SQIVND (reference sequence). CDR3 size: 16 residues. For the CDR3, the DNA is TGTGCCAGTAGTATTTACGGACAGGGCGCCAAAAACATTCAGTACTTC. This encodes CASSIYGQGAKNIQYF.

J is TRBJ2-7 and V is TRBV9; TRBD2 agrees at 10 bases. Losses at the gene ends were 4 bases for V and 3 bases for J; bases not matched to a gene: 7. The germline CDR1 and CDR2 sequences are SGDLS and YYNGEE. CDR3 length equals 15 residues. DNA for the CDR3: TGTGCCAGCAGCCCACGGACTAGCGGATACTACGAGCAGTACTTC. As protein: CASSPRTSGYYEQYF.

The gene calls are TRBV5-1 and TRBJ1-2, with 7 bases matching TRBD1. V shed 4 bases, J shed 6 bases, and the junction held 6 bases outside the gene matches. This CDR3 contains 13 residues. The germline V gene has CDR1 SGHRS and CDR2 YFSETQ. Here the CDR3 reads CASSGGQANGYTF. The CDR3 DNA reads as TGCGCCAGCAGCGGAGGACAGGCGAATGGCTACACCTTC.

The chain combines TRBV7-9 with TRBJ2-5; 9 nucleotides align to TRBD2. CDR3 length: 18 residues. V shed 7 bases, J shed 5 bases, and the junction held 20 bases outside the gene matches. The germline V gene encodes CDR1 SEHNR and CDR2 FQNEAQ (reference sequence). This CDR3 is CASNNPGARAGGRETQYF. CDR3 in DNA: TGTGCCAGCAATAATCCCGGTGCGAGAGCGGGGGGCCGGGAGACCCAGTACTTC.

The rearrangement uses TRBV7-2 and TRBJ2-1; 8 bases map to TRBD2. Germline V lookup: CDR1 SGHTA, CDR2 FQGNSA. The CDR3 extends over 12 amino acids. V was pared by 7 bases and J by 9 bases, with 5 bases of the junction left unmatched. The DNA for the CDR3 is TGTGCCAGCACACGGGCGGGAGGTGAGCAGTTCTTC. Translated, it gives CASTRAGGEQFF.

The rearrangement links TRBV9 to TRBJ2-3; D may be TRBD2 (6 bases). The CDR3 covers 14 residues. The V end was cut by 2 bases, the J end by 9 bases, with 16 bases between. Germline-derived CDR1 and CDR2 are SGDLS and YYNGEE. CDR3 coding DNA: TGTGCCAGCAGCGTGGGACTCTTACTAGAAACGCAGTATTTT. Its protein product is CASSVGLLLETQYF.

The chain links TRBV14 to TRBJ1-1; the D gene is possibly TRBD1 (5 bases). Germline CDR1 is SGHDN and CDR2 is FVKESK. The CDR3 runs to 14 residues. Deletions cut 0 bases from V and 3 bases from J, with 8 bases between. CDR3 sequence reads: CASSQERGYTEAFF. The CDR3 DNA reads TGTGCCAGCAGCCAAGAAAGGGGTTACACTGAAGCTTTCTTT.

The gene calls are TRBV5-1 and TRBJ2-1, with D perhaps TRBD1 (6 bases). With 0 bases removed from V and 5 bases from J, the gap between germline ends came to 9 bases. CDR1 and CDR2 (germline): SGHRS, YFSETQ. This CDR3 is 14 amino acids long. CDR3 sequence (DNA): TGCGCCAGCAGCTTGGGGTCAGGGGACAATGAGCAGTTCTTC. Amino acids: CASSLGSGDNEQFF.

V usage is TRBV5-1 and J usage is TRBJ2-2; maybe TRBD1 (6 bases). CDR3 size: 15 residues. Germline CDR1 SGHRS, CDR2 YFSETQ. V lost 2 bases and J 1 base, leaving 9 bases between the germline ends. CDR3 nucleotides: TGCGCCAGCAGCTTAATACAGGGGAACACCGGGGAGCTGTTTTTT. It codes for CASSLIQGNTGELFF.

This sequence joins TRBV7-9 and TRBJ1-6, with D perhaps matching TRBD1 (6 bases). The CDR3 runs to 14 residues. Deletions cut 1 base from V and 14 bases from J, with 15 bases between. Germline V gene data show CDR1 as SEHNR and CDR2 as FQNEAQ (reference sequence). The chain's CDR3 is CASSLDRVPFTLHF. Here the CDR3 DNA reads TGTGCCAGCAGCTTAGACAGGGTCCCCTTCACCCTCCACTTT.

The rearrangement joins TRBV4-2 to TRBJ2-7, with D possibly matching TRBD1 (6 bases). Germline V gives CDR1 LGHNA, CDR2 YNFKEQ. Trimming left V 1 base short and J 2 bases short, with 12 bases between. This CDR3 spans 15 amino acids. The chain's CDR3 is CASSQGQALAYEQYF. CDR3 in DNA: TGTGCCAGCAGCCAAGGACAGGCACTAGCCTACGAGCAGTACTTC.